This TCR beta chain was documented in a study of cytomegalovirus exposure and HLA in healthy donors. Study-wide background: Genotyping of roughly 400 donors showed that around 85% belonged to the Caucasian-associated ancestry cluster.

The PCR had 60 Vbeta and 13 Jbeta primers. Only in-frame clones appear in the TCRdb table, and some are missing; sequencing was by immunoSEQ multiplex PCR. The sample lists around 77,000 clones, more than 75% seen once, with around 3.7% in the top ten. V gave up 1 base and J gave up 0 bases, with 16 bases separating them. The CDR3 sequence is 19 residues long. CDR1 is LGHNA, CDR2 YSLEER, per germline. Whole-study results and caveats: CMV serostatus was the only immune exposure information that was available. Per a prior analysis, the majority of TCR beta V segments were productive roughly 87% or roughly 30% of the time. TCR beta sequences reportedly predicted most subjects' HLA-A and HLA-B alleles accurately.

For this clone: Its matching antigen is unknown.

Source material: PBMCs. The TCR was taken from a man aged 40-55 years in good health and CMV-seronegative. V is TRBV4-3 and J is TRBJ1-6; possible D gene TRBD1, 6 bases. CDR3 amino acids: CASSQGWPGATSYNSPLHF. In nucleotides, the CDR3 is TGCGCCAGCAGCCAAGGGTGGCCAGGGGCGACCTCCTATAATTCACCCCTCCACTTT.